The 29 T cell receptor beta chains below all came from one sample that was sequenced in a study of shared clonotypes between healthy human individuals. Profiling relied on immunoSEQ multiplex PCR, and the TCRdb table lists in-frame clones only, not all of them. The sample contains about 680,000 clones, around 78% of which appear only once. Sequencing was carried out using memory CD4+ T cells sorted from blood. The subset is: CD45RA-negative fraction. The receptors shown here come from a woman aged 25 to 39 in good health.

The chain recombines TRBV11-1 with TRBJ2-1, with unresolved D. The CDR3 totals 13 residues. The V end lost 2 bases, the J end lost 12 bases, and 14 bases lay between the germline ends. Germline assignment: CDR1 SGHAT and CDR2 FQDESV (reference sequence). The CDR3 DNA follows: TGTGCCAGCAGCTTACCGTCACTATCGGGGCAGTTCTTC. Translation gives CASSLPSLSGQFF. Full variable domain (missing parts from reference TRBV11-1 and TRBJ2-1): EAEVAQSPRYKITEKSQAVAFWCDPISGHATLYWYRQILGQGPELLVQFQDESVVDDSQLPKDRFSAERLKGVDSTLKIQPAELGDSAMYLCASSLPSLSGQFFGPGTRLTVL.

The gene calls are TRBV27 and TRBJ2-7, with D perhaps TRBD2 (5 bases). The CDR3 is 12 residues long. Germline V gene lookup returns CDR1 MNHEY and CDR2 SMNVEV (reference sequence). The V end was cut by 4 bases, the J end by 7 bases, with 11 bases between. The CDR3 sequence: CASSWPGLEQYF. CDR3 bases: TGTGCCAGCAGTTGGCCGGGATTGGAGCAGTACTTC.

At least ten counts were recorded for this clone. The J gene is TRBJ2-7, the V gene TRBV28; 7 nucleotides match TRBD2. Germline assignment: CDR1 MDHEN and CDR2 SYDVKM. V shed 8 bases and J 3 bases; nucleotides not matched to a gene: 10. CDR3 length: 14 residues. CDR3 in DNA: TGTGCCAGCGGGCCGAGACTAGCTCGCTACGAGCAGTACTTC. It yields the protein CASGPRLARYEQYF.

The V gene is TRBV27, the J gene TRBJ1-1, with D possibly TRBD1 on 5 matching bases. Per germline, CDR1 MNHEY and CDR2 SMNVEV (reference sequence). V was clipped by 2 bases and J by 4 bases, with 14 bases between them. CDR3 length: 15 residues. The CDR3 here is CASSLGGRAPTEAFF. In DNA form, the CDR3 reads TGTGCCAGCAGTTTAGGAGGCAGGGCCCCCACTGAAGCTTTCTTT.

The chain carries TRBV28 and TRBJ1-3; D possibly corresponds to TRBD1 (5 bases). This CDR3 is built from 19 residues. In germline, CDR1 is MDHEN, CDR2 SYDVKM. V was cut by 3 bases and J by 0 bases, with 21 bases left in between. CDR3 residues: CASSLSGQGALFSGNTIYF. Written as DNA, the CDR3 is TGTGCCAGCAGTTTGAGTGGCCAGGGCGCTCTATTCTCTGGAAACACCATATATTTT.

In this sample, this clone turned up a few times. This chain uses TRBV29-1 with TRBJ1-1, with TRBD1 identical over 10 bases. The V and J ends lost 7 bases and 4 bases, in that order; junction bases with no gene match: 12. This CDR3 comprises 15 residues. CDR1 and CDR2 (germline): SQVTM, ANQGSEA. This CDR3 is CSAAEDRGIGTEAFF. In DNA form, the CDR3 reads TGCAGCGCCGCCGAGGACAGGGGGATAGGCACTGAAGCTTTCTTT.

This chain links TRBV7-9 with TRBJ1-4, with 9 bases identical to TRBD1. CDR3 size: 15 residues. The V gene end was trimmed by 5 bases and the J gene end by 3 bases; junction bases not matched to a gene: 4. Germline loops: CDR1 SEHNR, CDR2 FQNEAQ (reference sequence). CDR3 bases: TGTGCCAGCAGCGCTTACAGGGGGCCTAATGAAAAACTGTTTTTT. This codes for CASSAYRGPNEKLFF.

The chain joins TRBV7-7 to TRBJ2-5; D call uncertain. Germline lookup yields CDR1 SSHAT and CDR2 FNYEAQ (reference sequence). Deletions cut 3 bases from V and 4 bases from J, with 9 bases between. This CDR3 spans 13 amino acids. CDR3: CASSFAEGETQYF. Here the CDR3 DNA reads TGTGCCAGCAGCTTTGCGGAAGGAGAGACCCAGTACTTC.

To note about this clone: One junction end does not reproduce the germline sequence, and a read error may be involved. V usage is TRBV6-1 and J usage is TRBJ2-7; TRBD2 matches 10 bases. The CDR3 is 14 amino acids. In germline, CDR1 is MNHNS, CDR2 SASEGT. CDR3 region: CASRGGAGGPSGLF. CDR3 coding DNA: TGTGCCAGCAGGGGAGGAGCGGGAGGGCCATCCGGGCTATTC.

The V call is TRBV4-1, the J call TRBJ1-4; D uncertain. The CDR3 loop spans 14 amino acids. Per germline, CDR1 MGHRA and CDR2 YSYEKL. Deletions cut 3 bases from V and 1 base from J, with 6 bases between. The CDR3 loop reads CASSQLLTNEKLFF. The CDR3, as DNA: TGCGCCAGCAGCCAGCTTTTAACTAATGAAAAACTGTTTTTT.

The V gene is TRBV28, the J gene TRBJ2-1; TRBD1 aligns across 7 bases. The junction had 15 bases not matched to a gene; V was cut back by 6 bases and J by 10 bases. Per the germline V gene, CDR1 is MDHEN and CDR2 is SYDVKM. This CDR3 has 15 amino acids. The CDR3 region has the DNA TGTGCCAGCAGCCTTGACAGGGTACCCACGAGGGAGCAGTTCTTC. Its protein is CASSLDRVPTREQFF.

This chain connects TRBV5-4 to TRBJ2-1, with 8 bases lining up with TRBD2. CDR1 and CDR2 from the germline V gene are SGHNT and YYREEE (reference sequence). The ends lost 6 bases at V and 12 bases at J; junction bases unmatched: 17. This CDR3 is 15 amino acids long. The CDR3 region is CASTIAGGPLEGQFF. The CDR3 coding sequence is TGTGCCAGCACCATCGCGGGAGGCCCCCTCGAGGGGCAGTTCTTC.

Only a few counts were recorded for this clone. The chain couples TRBV7-9 to TRBJ1-1; D remains unclear. This CDR3 spans 15 amino acids. V gave up 5 bases and J gave up 4 bases, with 17 bases separating them. The germline V gene encodes CDR1 SEHNR and CDR2 FQNEAQ (reference sequence). CDR3 DNA sequence: TGTGCCAGCAGCCCCCCTTCTCTCACGGGCACTGAAGCTTTCTTT. This encodes CASSPPSLTGTEAFF.

V is TRBV10-3 and J is TRBJ2-1; TRBD2 matches at 9 bases. The ends lost 0 bases at V and 6 bases at J; junction bases unmatched: 3. Per the germline V gene, CDR1 is ENHRY and CDR2 is SYGVKD. The CDR3 is made up of 15 amino acids. Written as DNA, the CDR3 is TGTGCCATCAGTGAGTCTAGCGGGAGCAGCAATGAGCAGTTCTTC. It codes for CAISESSGSSNEQFF.

This chain joins TRBV11-2 and TRBJ1-2; 7 bases are a match to TRBD1. Germline lookup yields CDR1 SGHAT and CDR2 FQNNGV. The V segment lost 4 bases and the J segment 10 bases; nucleotides outside the gene matches: 9. This CDR3 region has 13 residues. The CDR3 region is CASSSPRTGDYTF. The CDR3, as DNA: TGTGCCAGCAGCTCCCCCCGGACAGGAGACTACACCTTC.

The V call is TRBV14, the J call TRBJ2-5; TRBD1 aligns across 8 bases. Judging by the DNA end, TRBJ2-7 fits better; the J call may be wrong. The CDR3 has 16 amino acids. Germline V CDR1 and CDR2: SGHDN, FVKESK. CDR3 DNA sequence: TGTGCCAGCAGCCAAGATGGGACAGGTCGGTCCTACGAGCAGTACTTC. This gives the protein CASSQDGTGRSYEQYF.

The chain couples TRBV14 to TRBJ2-5, with 7 positions matching TRBD2. CDR1 is SGHDN and CDR2 is FVKESK in the germline V gene. V lost 0 bases to trimming and J lost 5 bases; unmatched junction nucleotides: 3. The CDR3 extends over 14 amino acids. CDR3 bases: TGTGCCAGCAGCCAAGATTGGGGAGGGGAGACCCAGTACTTC. Translated, it gives CASSQDWGGETQYF.

J is TRBJ2-5 and V is TRBV29-1, with D unresolved. The CDR3 is made up of 13 amino acids. Germline CDR1 reads SQVTM; CDR2 reads ANQGSEA. Trimming took 4 bases from V and 5 from J, leaving 14 bases between them. The CDR3 nucleotides read TGCAGCGTTGGGCAGGTAGCTTACGAGACCCAGTACTTC. This encodes CSVGQVAYETQYF. Variable domain in full (rest from reference TRBV29-1 and TRBJ2-5): SAVISQKPSRDICQRGTSLTIQCQVDSQVTMMFWYRQQPGQSLTLIATANQGSEATYESGFVIDKFPISRPNLTFSTLTVSNMSPEDSSIYLCSVGQVAYETQYFGPGTRLLVL.

This clone was counted a few times. This chain links TRBV5-6 with TRBJ2-6; the D gene is possibly TRBD1 (6 bases). The CDR3 covers 17 residues. From germline, CDR1 is SGHDT and CDR2 YYEEEE. Trimming left V 2 bases short and J 0 bases short, with 12 bases between. The CDR3 bases are TGTGCCAGCAGCTTCAGGGGCCACCCCTCTGGGGCCAACGTCCTGACTTTC. Translating it yields CASSFRGHPSGANVLTF.

This clone was seen once. The CDR3 loop is CASSSRAGTGSQPQHF. CDR3 nucleotides: TGTGCCAGCAGCTCAAGGGCCGGGACAGGGAGTCAGCCCCAGCATTTT. The chain has TRBV28 and TRBJ1-5; 9 bases fit TRBD1. CDR3 length equals 16 residues. Germline CDR1 MDHEN, CDR2 SYDVKM. With V trimmed by 6 bases and J by 6 bases, 12 bases remained unmatched. Looking up the rest from reference TRBV28 and TRBJ1-5 gives the full variable domain: DVKVTQSSRYLVKRTGEKVFLECVQDMDHENMFWYRQDPGLGLRLIYFSYDVKMKEKGDIPEGYSVSREKKERFSLILESASTNQTSMYLCASSSRAGTGSQPQHFGDGTRLSIL.

This clone was seen more than once but under ten times. The genes are TRBV7-3 and TRBJ1-5, with D hard to call. V lost 3 bases and J 1 base, leaving 10 bases between the germline ends. The CDR3 runs to 15 residues. The germline V gene has CDR1 SGHTA and CDR2 FQGTGA. The CDR3 spells CASSFYRGSNQPQHF. CDR3 DNA: TGTGCCAGCAGCTTTTATCGTGGCAGCAATCAGCCCCAGCATTTT.

This chain links TRBV11-2 with TRBJ2-1; 10 bases match TRBD1. The V gene end was trimmed by 4 bases and the J gene end by 7 bases; junction bases not matched to a gene: 7. The CDR3 sequence is 15 residues long. Germline lookup yields CDR1 SGHAT and CDR2 FQNNGV. The CDR3 spells CASSSSTGGRNEQFF. The DNA for the CDR3 is TGTGCCAGCAGCTCTTCGACAGGGGGCCGTAATGAGCAGTTCTTC.

About this clone: The same CDR3 also results from other DNA sequences found in this sample. The chain joins TRBV6-5 to TRBJ1-4; 8 bases fit TRBD1. Looked up from germline, CDR1 is MNHEY and CDR2 is SVGAGI. V gave up 8 bases and J gave up 2 bases; unmatched junction bases: 4. The CDR3 is 14 amino acids. The CDR3 loop is CASRNRGTNEKLFF. DNA of the CDR3: TGTGCCAGCCGGAACAGGGGGACTAATGAAAAACTGTTTTTT.

V usage is TRBV19 and J usage is TRBJ2-7, with 8 nucleotides matching TRBD1. The CDR3 totals 13 residues. The germline CDR1 and CDR2 sequences are LNHDA and SQIVND (reference sequence). The junction had 7 bases not matched to a gene; V was cut back by 6 bases and J by 6 bases. In DNA form, the CDR3 reads TGTGCCAGTAGCGTTGACAGGGGAGGCGAGCAGTACTTC. It specifies CASSVDRGGEQYF.

This chain links TRBV4-1 with TRBJ1-4, with D possibly TRBD1 on 6 matching bases. The CDR3 runs to 15 residues. V shed 4 bases and J shed 7 bases, with 16 bases lying between them. Germline lookup yields CDR1 MGHRA and CDR2 YSYEKL. The CDR3 region is CASSRSFGGGEKLFF. The DNA for the CDR3 is TGCGCCAGCAGCCGGTCATTCGGGGGCGGTGAAAAACTGTTTTTT.

V and J are TRBV25-1 and TRBJ2-5; TRBD2 matches at 14 bases. Germline CDR1 is MGHDK and CDR2 is SYGVNS. V lost 4 bases, J lost 4 bases, and 8 bases stayed unmatched. This CDR3 comprises 17 residues. Written as DNA, the CDR3 is TGTGCCAGCAGTGGTCCCGGACTAGCGGGAGGCCGAGAGACCCAGTACTTC. Protein product: CASSGPGLAGGRETQYF.

The genes are TRBV27 and TRBJ2-5, with D tentatively TRBD2 (6 bases). The CDR3 is 15 residues long. Per germline, CDR1 MNHEY and CDR2 SMNVEV (reference sequence). Trimming removed 5 bases from V and 0 bases from J, with 13 bases in between. In DNA, the CDR3 is TGTGCCAGCAGTCTCGGACGGGGGTACCAAGAGACCCAGTACTTC. Encoded protein: CASSLGRGYQETQYF.

The sample holds a few counts of this clone. The chain combines TRBV28 with TRBJ1-2, with D perhaps TRBD1 (6 bases). CDR1 is MDHEN, CDR2 SYDVKM, per germline. The ends were cut back, 4 bases at V and 8 bases at J, with 14 bases in the middle. This CDR3 contains 13 residues. CDR3 nucleotides: TGTGCCAGCAGTTCCACAGGGTGGGAGGGCTACACCTTC. This translates into CASSSTGWEGYTF.

This clone was seen just once. V is TRBV7-2 and J is TRBJ2-7, with 7 nucleotides matching TRBD1. CDR1 SGHTA and CDR2 FQGNSA come from the germline V gene. This CDR3 has 16 residues. The V segment lost 2 bases and the J segment 5 bases; nucleotides outside the gene matches: 12. The CDR3 DNA sequence: TGTGCCAGCAGCTTACCGGTGACGAGGGGGCGGCACGAGCAGTACTTC. Its protein is CASSLPVTRGRHEQYF. Full variable domain (outside the CDR3, taken from reference TRBV7-2 and TRBJ2-7): GAGVSQSPSNKVTEKGKDVELRCDPISGHTALYWYRQSLGQGLEFLIYFQGNSAPDKSGLPSDRFSAERTGGSVSTLTIQRTQQEDSAVYLCASSLPVTRGRHEQYFGPGTRLTVT.